The 14 T cell receptor beta chains presented below share a single source sample, sequenced in a study of cytomegalovirus exposure and HLA in healthy donors. Method: immunoSEQ multiplex PCR; TCRdb's copy keeps in-frame clones and lacks some. The sample has more than 110,000 clones, 94% seen once. The sequencing input was PBMCs. These receptors all stem from a young man in good health and CMV-seropositive.

The V and J genes are TRBV7-9 and TRBJ1-2, with D uncertain. Deletions cut 5 bases from V and 6 bases from J, with 13 bases between. Germline CDR1 reads SEHNR; CDR2 reads FQNEAQ (reference sequence). The CDR3 spans 13 residues. CDR3 DNA: TGTGCCAGCAGCGAGGGTAGGGAAGATGGCTACACCTTC. It translates to CASSEGREDGYTF.

The chain carries TRBV6-1 and TRBJ1-4, with no clear D. The V end lost 2 bases, the J end lost 3 bases, and 13 bases lay between the germline ends. CDR3 length: 16 residues. Germline loops: CDR1 MNHNS, CDR2 SASEGT. The DNA for the CDR3 is TGTGCCAGCAGTGAATTCCCCGGGGTTTCTAATGAAAAACTGTTTTTT. It codes for CASSEFPGVSNEKLFF.

The J gene is TRBJ1-4, the V gene TRBV5-1; a weak D match, TRBD1 (5 bases). The V end was cut by 5 bases, the J end by 10 bases, with 12 bases between. Germline CDR1 and CDR2: SGHRS and YFSETQ. There are 12 residues in the CDR3. DNA of the CDR3: TGCGCCAGCAGGGGGCAGGATGGAAAACTGTTTTTT. Residues: CASRGQDGKLFF.

This rearrangement joins TRBV23-1 to TRBJ2-1, with D unresolved. TRBV23-1 is sorted into the ORF group, with uncertain function. This CDR3 comprises 13 residues. Trimming cost V 6 bases and J 2 bases, with 8 bases left between them. This CDR3 reads CASSPRTYNEQFF. The CDR3 DNA reads TGCGCCAGCAGCCCCAGGACCTACAATGAGCAGTTCTTC.

The chain couples TRBV6-6 to TRBJ2-7, with 11 bases that match TRBD1. Germline trimming cut 7 bases from V and 3 bases from J; bases unmatched to any gene: 5. CDR1 and CDR2 from the germline V gene are MNHNY and SVGAGI (reference sequence). CDR3 size: 14 residues. For the CDR3, the DNA is TGTGCCAGCAACCGGGGACAGGGGGTCTACGAGCAGTACTTC. Its translation: CASNRGQGVYEQYF.

V is TRBV2 and J is TRBJ2-1; TRBD1 agrees at 8 bases. Looked up from germline, CDR1 is SNHLY and CDR2 is FYNNEI. With V trimmed by 5 bases and J by 3 bases, 6 bases remained unmatched. This CDR3 has 15 amino acids. CDR3 nucleotide sequence: TGTGCCAGCAGTTCTGACAGGGGAGGCTACAATGAGCAGTTCTTC. Encoded protein: CASSSDRGGYNEQFF.

J is TRBJ2-3 and V is TRBV2, with 7 bases that match TRBD1. Unmatched junction bases numbered 9, after V lost 11 bases and J lost 1 base. The CDR3 has 14 residues. Germline V gene data show CDR1 as SNHLY and CDR2 as FYNNEI. The CDR3 coding sequence is TGTGCCGGGGCTCGACAGGGCGGCACAGATACGCAGTATTTT. Amino acid sequence: CAGARQGGTDTQYF. Full variable domain (rest looked up from reference TRBV2 and TRBJ2-3): EPEVTQTPSHQVTQMGQEVILRCVPISNHLYFYWYRQILGQKVEFLVSFYNNEISEKSEIFDDQFSVERPDGSNFTLKIRSTKLEDSAMYFCAGARQGGTDTQYFGPGTRLTVL.

The J gene is TRBJ2-1, the V gene TRBV29-1, with 9 bases matching TRBD1. The CDR3 runs to 13 residues. The V segment lost 4 bases and the J segment 5 bases; nucleotides outside the gene matches: 3. CDR1 SQVTM and CDR2 ANQGSEA come from the germline V gene. CDR3 sequence (DNA): TGCAGCGTTGGAGGACAGGGGCACAATGAGCAGTTCTTC. Its protein is CSVGGQGHNEQFF.

The genes are TRBV13 and TRBJ2-1, with TRBD2 matching 8 bases. This CDR3 is 17 amino acids long. Per the germline V gene, CDR1 is PRHDT and CDR2 is FYEKMQ (reference sequence). The V segment lost 6 bases and the J segment 10 bases; nucleotides outside the gene matches: 20. The CDR3 sequence is CASSRIDGLANLEEQFF. The DNA of the CDR3 is TGTGCCAGCAGTCGAATCGACGGACTAGCCAACCTGGAGGAGCAGTTCTTC.

The chain links TRBV6-1 to TRBJ1-5, with 8 bases fitting TRBD1. Trimming took 2 bases from V and 5 from J; bases not matched to a gene: 5. The CDR3 sequence is 15 residues long. Germline V lookup: CDR1 MNHNS, CDR2 SASEGT. The CDR3 DNA sequence: TGTGCCAGCAGTGAAATAGGACAGGGCCATCAGCCCCAGCATTTT. It is translated as CASSEIGQGHQPQHF.

CDR3: CASSFEGGRSYEQYF. CDR3 coding DNA: TGCGCCAGCAGCTTTGAGGGCGGGAGGTCCTACGAGCAGTACTTC. This chain connects TRBV5-1 to TRBJ2-7; 8 nucleotides agree with TRBD2. There are 15 residues in the CDR3. The germline V gene has CDR1 SGHRS and CDR2 YFSETQ. After removal of 2 bases from V and 1 base from J, the junction contained 5 bases not matched to a gene. Full variable domain (remainder filled in from reference TRBV5-1 and TRBJ2-7): KAGVTQTPRYLIKTRGQQVTLSCSPISGHRSVSWYQQTPGQGLQFLFEYFSETQRNKGNFPGRFSGRQFSNSRSEMNVSTLELGDSALYLCASSFEGGRSYEQYFGPGTRLTVT.

About this clone: The junction departs from the called germline gene at one end, perhaps through a read error. The chain carries TRBV27 and TRBJ2-7; 10 bases fit TRBD2. The germline V gene has CDR1 MNHEY and CDR2 SMNVEV (reference sequence). The CDR3 runs 14 residues. CDR3: CASTRSGRAYEQYF. The CDR3, as DNA: TGTGCCAGCACCAGGAGCGGGAGGGCCTATGAGCAGTACTTC.

The chain recombines TRBV5-1 with TRBJ2-5; TRBD2 aligns across 13 bases. CDR1 is SGHRS and CDR2 is YFSETQ in the germline V gene. The CDR3 loop spans 14 amino acids. With 4 bases clipped from V and 3 bases from J, the junction kept 0 bases outside the gene matches. Here the CDR3 reads CASSGTSGKETQYF. The CDR3 DNA reads as TGCGCCAGCAGCGGGACTAGCGGGAAAGAGACCCAGTACTTC.

The chain combines TRBV28 with TRBJ2-1; the match to TRBD2 covers 10 bases. After removal of 6 bases from V and 5 bases from J, the junction contained 7 bases not matched to a gene. The CDR3 covers 15 residues. Looked up from germline, CDR1 is MDHEN and CDR2 is SYDVKM. In DNA form, the CDR3 reads TGTGCCAGCAGCTCTAGCGGGGGAAATCACAATGAGCAGTTCTTC. Protein: CASSSSGGNHNEQFF.